This T cell receptor beta chain comes out of a study of T cell responses to AZD1222 COVID-19 vaccine. Worth noting for this clone: Its antigen is not identified.

The study's findings and limits: Once two AZD1222 doses were given, Spike-specific TCR breadth and depth went up. Seropositivity was recorded at baseline in only a handful of AZD1222 recipients. White British ancestry dominated among donors, who included more females, and clonal diversity was possibly underestimated.

The CDR3 has 14 amino acids. V gave up 5 bases and J gave up 2 bases, with 10 bases separating them. CDR1 MDHEN and CDR2 SYDVKM come from the germline V gene. Both about-4-week and about-12-week second-dose recipients were combined. Clones were sequenced by immunoSEQ multiplex PCR, and TCRdb holds only the in-frame ones, with some missing. Counted here are 150,000 or so clones, about 91% occurring once; the ten biggest clones make up approximately 1.3%. The material was peripheral blood, obtained 28 days after the second AZD1222 dose. The genes are TRBV28 and TRBJ1-3; TRBD1 might be the D (5 bases). The source is an adult who received the AZD1222 COVID-19 vaccine. The DNA for the CDR3 is TGTGCCAGCAGTCAGGGAAGGGCTGGAAACACCATATATTTT. Translating it yields CASSQGRAGNTIYF.